This TCR beta chain was sequenced during a study of CD8 T cells in Susac syndrome. Whole-study findings and limits: Across the total CD8+ repertoires, under 20 Susac-specific public clones were found. The CD8+ TEMRA repertoires yielded roughly 5 such clones.

V lost 5 bases, J lost 4 bases, and 12 bases lay in between. The CDR3 length is 14 residues. CDR1 and CDR2 from the germline V gene are MNHEY and SMNVEV (reference sequence). Comments on this clonotype: Antigen unknown.

It was with random hexamers that about 0.45 to 1 ug RNA was reverse transcribed. TCRdb fed the immunoSEQ multiplex PCR reads into MiXCR, producing one record per CDR3 protein. Of some 110,000 distinct CDR3 sequences detected, approximately 94% appear once; the ten largest clones hold 0.41%. The sample comprised CD8+ T cells from PBMCs. V and J are TRBV27 and TRBJ1-5, with D possibly TRBD1 on 6 matching bases. This receptor was taken from a human donor with Susac syndrome. CDR3 nucleotides: TGTGCCAGCAGTCGACGACAGGAAAATCAGCCCCAGCATTTT. Translation: CASSRRQENQPQHF.